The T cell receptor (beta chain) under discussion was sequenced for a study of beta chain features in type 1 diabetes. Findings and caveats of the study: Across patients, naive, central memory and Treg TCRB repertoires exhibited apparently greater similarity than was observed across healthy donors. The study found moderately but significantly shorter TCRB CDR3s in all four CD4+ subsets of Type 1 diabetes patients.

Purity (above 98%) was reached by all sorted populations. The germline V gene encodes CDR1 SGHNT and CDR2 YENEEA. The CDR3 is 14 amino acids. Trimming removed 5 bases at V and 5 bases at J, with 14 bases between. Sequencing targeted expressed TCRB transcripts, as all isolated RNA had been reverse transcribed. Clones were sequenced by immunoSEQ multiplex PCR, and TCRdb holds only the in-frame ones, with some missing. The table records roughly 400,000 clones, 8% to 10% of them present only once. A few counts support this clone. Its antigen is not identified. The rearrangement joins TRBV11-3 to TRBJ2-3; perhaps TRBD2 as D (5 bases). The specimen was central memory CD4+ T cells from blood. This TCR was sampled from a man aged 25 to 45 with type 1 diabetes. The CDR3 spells CASSVGVAEDTQYF. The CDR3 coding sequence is TGTGCCAGCAGCGTCGGGGTAGCTGAAGATACGCAGTATTTT.